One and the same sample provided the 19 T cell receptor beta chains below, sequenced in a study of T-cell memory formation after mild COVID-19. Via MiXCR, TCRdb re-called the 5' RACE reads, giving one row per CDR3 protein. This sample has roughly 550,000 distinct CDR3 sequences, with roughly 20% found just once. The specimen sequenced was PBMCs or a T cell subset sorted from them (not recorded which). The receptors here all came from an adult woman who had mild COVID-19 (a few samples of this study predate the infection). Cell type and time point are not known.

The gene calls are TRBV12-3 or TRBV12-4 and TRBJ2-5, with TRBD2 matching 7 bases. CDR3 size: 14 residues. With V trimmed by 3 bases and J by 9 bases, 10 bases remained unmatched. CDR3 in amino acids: CASSLGGVNQPQYF. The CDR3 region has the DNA TGTGCCAGCAGTTTGGGGGGGGTGAATCAGCCCCAGTACTTC.

The CDR3 DNA reads as TGTGCCAGCAGCTTAGACGGGGGTTCACCCCTCCACTTT. It yields the protein CASSLDGGSPLHF. This rearrangement joins TRBV11-2 to TRBJ1-6; D possibly corresponds to TRBD1 (5 bases). Germline CDR1 reads SGHAT; CDR2 reads FQNNGV. The CDR3 consists of 13 residues. Trimming shortened V by 0 bases and J by 9 bases, and 6 bases separated the two germline ends.

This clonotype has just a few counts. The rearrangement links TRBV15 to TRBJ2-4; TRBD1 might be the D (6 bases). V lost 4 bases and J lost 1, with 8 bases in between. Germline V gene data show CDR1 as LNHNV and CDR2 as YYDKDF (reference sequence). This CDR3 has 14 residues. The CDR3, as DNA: TGTGCCACCAGCACCAGGGGTGCCAAAAACATTCAGTACTTC. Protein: CATSTRGAKNIQYF.

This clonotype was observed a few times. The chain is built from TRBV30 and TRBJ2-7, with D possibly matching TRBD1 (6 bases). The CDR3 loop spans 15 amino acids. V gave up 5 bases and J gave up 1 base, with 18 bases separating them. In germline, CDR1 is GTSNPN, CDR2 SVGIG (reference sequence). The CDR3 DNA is TGTGCCTGGGCCTATGGACAGCAAGCATCCTACGAGCAGTACTTC. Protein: CAWAYGQQASYEQYF.

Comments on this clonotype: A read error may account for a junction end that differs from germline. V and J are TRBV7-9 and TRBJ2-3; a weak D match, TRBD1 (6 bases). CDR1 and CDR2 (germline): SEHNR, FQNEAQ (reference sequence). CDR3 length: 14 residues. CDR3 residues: CAGSSTGMADTQYF. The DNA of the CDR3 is TGTGCCGGCAGCTCCACAGGGATGGCAGATACGCAGTATTTT.

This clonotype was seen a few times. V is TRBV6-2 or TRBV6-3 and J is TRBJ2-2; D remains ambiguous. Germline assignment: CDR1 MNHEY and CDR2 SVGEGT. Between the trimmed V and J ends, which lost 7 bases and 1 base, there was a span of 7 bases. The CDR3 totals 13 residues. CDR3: CASKTENTGELFF. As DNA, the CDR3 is TGTGCCAGCAAAACAGAGAACACCGGGGAGCTGTTTTTT.

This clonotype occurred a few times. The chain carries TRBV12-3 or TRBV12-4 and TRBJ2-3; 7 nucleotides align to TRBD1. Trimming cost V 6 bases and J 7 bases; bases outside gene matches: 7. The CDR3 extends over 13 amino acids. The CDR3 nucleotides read TGTGCCAGCAGCCCTTCGACAGGGCATACGCAGTATTTT. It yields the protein CASSPSTGHTQYF.

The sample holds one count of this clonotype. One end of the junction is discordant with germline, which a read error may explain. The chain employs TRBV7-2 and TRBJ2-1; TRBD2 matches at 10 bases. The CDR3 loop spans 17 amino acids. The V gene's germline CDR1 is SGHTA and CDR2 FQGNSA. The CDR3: CASSLEQAGGPYNEQFF. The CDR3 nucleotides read TGTGCCAGCAGCTTAGAGCAAGCGGGAGGGCCCTATAATGAGCAGTTCTTC.

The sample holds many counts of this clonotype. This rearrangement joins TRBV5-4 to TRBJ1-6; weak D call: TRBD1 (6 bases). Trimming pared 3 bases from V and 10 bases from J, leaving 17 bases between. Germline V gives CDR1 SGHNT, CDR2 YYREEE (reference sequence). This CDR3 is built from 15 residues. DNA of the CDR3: TGTGCCAGCAGCTCTAAGGGGGGCATGATCTCACCCCTCCACTTT. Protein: CASSSKGGMISPLHF.

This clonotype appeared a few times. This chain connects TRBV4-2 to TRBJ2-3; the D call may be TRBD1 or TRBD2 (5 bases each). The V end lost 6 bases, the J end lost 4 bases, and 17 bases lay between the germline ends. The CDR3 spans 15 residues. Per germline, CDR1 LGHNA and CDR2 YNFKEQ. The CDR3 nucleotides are TGTGCCAGCAGAGAAACGGGGCGGGTGGCAGATACGCAGTATTTT. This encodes CASRETGRVADTQYF.

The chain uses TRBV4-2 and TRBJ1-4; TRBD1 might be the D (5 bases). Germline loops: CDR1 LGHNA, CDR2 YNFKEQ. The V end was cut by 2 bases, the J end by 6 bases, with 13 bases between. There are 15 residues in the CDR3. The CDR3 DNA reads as TGTGCCAGCAGCCAACCCGGGACGGCAGATGAAAAACTGTTTTTT. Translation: CASSQPGTADEKLFF.

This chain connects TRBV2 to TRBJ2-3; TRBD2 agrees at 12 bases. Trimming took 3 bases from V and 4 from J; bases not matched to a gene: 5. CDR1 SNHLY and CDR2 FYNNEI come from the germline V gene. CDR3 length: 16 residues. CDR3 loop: CASSDGLAGSADTQYF. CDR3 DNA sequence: TGTGCCAGCAGTGACGGACTAGCGGGGTCTGCAGATACGCAGTATTTT.

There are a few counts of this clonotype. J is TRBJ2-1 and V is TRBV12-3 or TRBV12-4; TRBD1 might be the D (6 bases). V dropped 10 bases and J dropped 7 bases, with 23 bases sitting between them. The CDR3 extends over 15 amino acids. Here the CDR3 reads CAIILRGSRGNEQFF. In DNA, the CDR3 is TGTGCCATCATCTTGAGGGGGTCACGTGGAAATGAGCAGTTCTTC.

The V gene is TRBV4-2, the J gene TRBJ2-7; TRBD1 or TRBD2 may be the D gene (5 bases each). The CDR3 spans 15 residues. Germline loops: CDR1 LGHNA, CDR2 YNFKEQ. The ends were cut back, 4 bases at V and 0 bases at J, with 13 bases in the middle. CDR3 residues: CASSRPGPSSYEQYF. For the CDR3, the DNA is TGTGCCAGCAGCCGCCCGGGACCGAGCTCCTACGAGCAGTACTTC.

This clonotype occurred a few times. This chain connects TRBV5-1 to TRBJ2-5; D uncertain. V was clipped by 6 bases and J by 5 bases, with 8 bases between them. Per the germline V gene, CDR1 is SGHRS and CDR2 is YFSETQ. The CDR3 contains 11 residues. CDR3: CASTQRETQYF. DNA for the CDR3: TGCGCCAGCACCCAGAGGGAGACCCAGTACTTC. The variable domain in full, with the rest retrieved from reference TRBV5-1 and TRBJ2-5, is KAGVTQTPRYLIKTRGQQVTLSCSPISGHRSVSWYQQTPGQGLQFLFEYFSETQRNKGNFPGRFSGRQFSNSRSEMNVSTLELGDSALYLCASTQRETQYFGPGTRLLVL.

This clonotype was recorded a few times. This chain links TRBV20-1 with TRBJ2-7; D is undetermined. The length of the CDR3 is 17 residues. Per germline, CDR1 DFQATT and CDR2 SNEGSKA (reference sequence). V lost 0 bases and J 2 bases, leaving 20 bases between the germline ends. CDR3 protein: CSARDQLFQDWTYEQYF. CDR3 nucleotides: TGCAGTGCTAGAGATCAGTTATTTCAGGATTGGACCTACGAGCAGTACTTC.

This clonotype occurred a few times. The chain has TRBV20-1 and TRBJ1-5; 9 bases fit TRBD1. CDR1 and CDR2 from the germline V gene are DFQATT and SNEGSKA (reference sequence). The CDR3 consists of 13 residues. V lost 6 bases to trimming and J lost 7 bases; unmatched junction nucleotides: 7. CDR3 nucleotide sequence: TGCAGTGCCCCGGGACAGGGATTACAGCCCCAGCATTTT. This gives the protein CSAPGQGLQPQHF.

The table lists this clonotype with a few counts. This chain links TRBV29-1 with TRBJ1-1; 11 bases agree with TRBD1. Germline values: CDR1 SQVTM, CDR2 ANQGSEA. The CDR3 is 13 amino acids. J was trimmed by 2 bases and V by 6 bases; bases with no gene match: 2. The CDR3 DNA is TGCAGCGTAGGACAGGGGGCTAACACTGAAGCTTTCTTT. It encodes CSVGQGANTEAFF.

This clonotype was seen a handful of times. For the CDR3, the DNA is TGTGCCAGCAGCCAAGATGCGGGTACCATGACGCAGTTCTTC. This gives the protein CASSQDAGTMTQFF. V gene TRBV3-1 combines with J gene TRBJ2-1; D perhaps matches TRBD2 (5 bases). The V gene lost 0 bases and the J gene lost 12 bases, with 15 bases spanning the gap. From germline, CDR1 is LGHDT and CDR2 YNNKEL (reference sequence). The CDR3 contains 14 residues.